This T cell receptor beta chain comes out of a study of blood T cell repertoires in COVID-19. This clone was seen only a few times. Germline V gene sequence: CDR1 LGHNA, CDR2 YSLEER. The CDR3 sequence is 16 residues long. With 3 bases clipped from V and 9 bases from J, the junction kept 12 bases outside the gene matches. Original processing notes: The authors estimated nucleated cell counts from reference gene primer amplification. Using immunoSEQ multiplex PCR, the repertoire was profiled, and TCRdb retains in-frame clones only, with some absent. V, J and clone size are those of that table, while D and trimming were read from the DNA. Of 40,000 to 45,000 clones in the sample, 87% were seen once.

The chain joins TRBV4-3 to TRBJ2-1, with 9 bases aligning to TRBD2. Sequenced material: peripheral blood. This TCR was sampled from a man aged 55 to 70 with acute or convalescent COVID-19. The CDR3 region is CASSHSLAGPPGEQFF. Written as DNA, the CDR3 is TGCGCCAGCAGCCACTCTCTAGCGGGGCCGCCCGGTGAGCAGTTCTTC.